Below are 32 T cell receptor beta chains sequenced from a single sample in a study of cytotoxic CD8 clonotypes in ibrutinib-treated CLL. Data came from immunoSEQ multiplex PCR; TCRdb stores just in-frame clones and leaves some out. The sample contains about 130,000 clones, 70% to 80% of which appear only once. The material sequenced was PBMCs, taken after 12 months of ibrutinib treatment. The receptors derive from a human donor with chronic lymphocytic leukemia.

The rearrangement links TRBV7-8 to TRBJ2-1, with D perhaps matching TRBD2 (6 bases). The CDR3 is 20 residues long. The ends were cut back, 5 bases at V and 4 bases at J, with 30 bases in the middle. Per germline, CDR1 SGHVS and CDR2 FQNEAQ. For the CDR3, the DNA is TGTGCCAGCAGCCACCTCCGGGGGACTCCCGTAGAGATTTCTTACAATGAGCAGTTCTTC. It is translated as CASSHLRGTPVEISYNEQFF. The complete variable domain, with remaining parts taken from reference TRBV7-8 and TRBJ2-1, reads GAGVSQSPRYKVAKRGQDVALRCDPISGHVSLFWYQQALGQGPEFLTYFQNEAQLDKSGLPSDRFFAERPEGSVSTLKIQRTQQEDSAVYLCASSHLRGTPVEISYNEQFFGPGTRLTVL.

This rearrangement joins TRBV5-5 to TRBJ1-5, with 7 bases lining up with TRBD1. Germline CDR1 reads SGHKS; CDR2 reads YYEKEE (reference sequence). Unmatched junction bases numbered 12, after V lost 1 base and J lost 5 bases. The CDR3 consists of 17 residues. The CDR3 sequence is CASSLSRTGATDQPQHF. DNA of the CDR3: TGTGCCAGCAGCTTGTCGCGCACAGGGGCAACGGATCAGCCCCAGCATTTT.

J is TRBJ1-4 and V is TRBV30, with 8 bases lining up with TRBD1. Germline CDR1 reads GTSNPN; CDR2 reads SVGIG (reference sequence). With 8 bases clipped from V and 0 bases from J, the junction kept 5 bases outside the gene matches. There are 14 residues in the CDR3. CDR3 residues: CAGTTGATNEKLFF. The CDR3 bases are TGTGCCGGAACGACAGGGGCAACTAATGAAAAACTGTTTTTT. Together with reference TRBV30 and TRBJ1-4, the CDR3 gives the full variable domain: SQTIHQWPATLVQPVGSPLSLECTVEGTSNPNLYWYRQAAGRGLQLLFYSVGIGQISSEVPQNLSASRPQDRQFILSSKKLLLSDSGFYLCAGTTGATNEKLFFGSGTQLSVL.

V is TRBV28 and J is TRBJ2-3, with 13 bases lining up with TRBD2. The germline V gene encodes CDR1 MDHEN and CDR2 SYDVKM. CDR3 length: 17 residues. Trimming took 4 bases from V and 4 from J; bases not matched to a gene: 8. This chain's CDR3 is CASSSRTSGSLADTQYF. The CDR3 region has the DNA TGTGCCAGCAGTTCCAGGACTAGCGGGAGTCTCGCAGATACGCAGTATTTT. The full variable domain, rest sourced from reference TRBV28 and TRBJ2-3, is DVKVTQSSRYLVKRTGEKVFLECVQDMDHENMFWYRQDPGLGLRLIYFSYDVKMKEKGDIPEGYSVSREKKERFSLILESASTNQTSMYLCASSSRTSGSLADTQYFGPGTRLTVL.

This clone was counted once. V is TRBV4-2 and J is TRBJ1-3; 8 bases are shared with TRBD1. Per the germline V gene, CDR1 is LGHNA and CDR2 is YNFKEQ. The J segment lost 3 bases and the V segment lost 8 bases, leaving 3 bases of the junction unmatched. This CDR3 spans 13 amino acids. The CDR3 protein is CASSDRDGNTIYF. As DNA, the CDR3 is TGTGCCAGCTCGGACAGGGATGGAAACACCATATATTTT.

This clone was counted a single time. The V and J genes are TRBV5-1 and TRBJ2-3; no clear D. Germline CDR1 SGHRS, CDR2 YFSETQ. The ends were cut back, 0 bases at V and 1 base at J, with 9 bases in the middle. The CDR3 is made up of 15 amino acids. CDR3 sequence reads: CASSLAVTGTDTQYF. CDR3 sequence (DNA): TGCGCCAGCAGCTTGGCCGTGACTGGCACAGATACGCAGTATTTT.

This chain links TRBV6-5 with TRBJ1-1; D is undetermined. Deletions cut 4 bases from V and 4 bases from J, with 10 bases between. The CDR3 covers 13 residues. Germline V gene sequence: CDR1 MNHEY, CDR2 SVGAGI. CDR3 protein: CASSSPAGTEAFF. The DNA for the CDR3 is TGTGCCAGCAGTTCCCCCGCTGGCACTGAAGCTTTCTTT.

A remark on this clone: At one boundary the junction diverges from the germline segment, which might be a read error. V usage is TRBV5-4 and J usage is TRBJ1-2; 9 bases line up with TRBD1. Germline V CDR1 and CDR2: SGHNT, YYREEE (reference sequence). The CDR3 runs 15 residues. The CDR3 coding sequence is TGCGCCAGCAGCCAAATACCGGGACAGGGATATGGCTACACCTTC. This codes for CASSQIPGQGYGYTF.

CDR3 bases: TGTGCCTGGAGTGTAGGGCTAGCGGGCTACAATGAGCAGTTCTTC. It codes for CAWSVGLAGYNEQFF. The genes are TRBV30 and TRBJ2-1; TRBD2 matches at 8 bases. Germline assignment: CDR1 GTSNPN and CDR2 SVGIG (reference sequence). The CDR3 extends over 15 amino acids. Losses at the gene ends were 0 bases for V and 3 bases for J; bases not matched to a gene: 4. The whole variable domain, filled in from reference TRBV30 and TRBJ2-1, reads SQTIHQWPATLVQPVGSPLSLECTVEGTSNPNLYWYRQAAGRGLQLLFYSVGIGQISSEVPQNLSASRPQDRQFILSSKKLLLSDSGFYLCAWSVGLAGYNEQFFGPGTRLTVL.

The chain uses TRBV28 and TRBJ2-7; TRBD1 is a possible D gene (6 bases). This CDR3 is 16 amino acids long. V lost 2 bases, J lost 3 bases, and 17 bases lay in between. CDR1 is MDHEN and CDR2 is SYDVKM in the germline V gene. The CDR3 here is CASSLSYAGDNYEQYF. The DNA of the CDR3 is TGTGCCAGCAGTTTAAGTTACGCAGGGGACAACTACGAGCAGTACTTC.

The chain joins TRBV5-4 to TRBJ1-1; weak D call: TRBD1 (5 bases). The CDR3 is 15 amino acids. V was trimmed by 0 bases and J by 3 bases, leaving 12 bases between them. From germline, CDR1 is SGHNT and CDR2 YYREEE (reference sequence). CDR3 DNA: TGTGCCAGCAGCTTGGTGGGGACTCGGGACACTGAAGCTTTCTTT. This encodes CASSLVGTRDTEAFF.

This chain joins TRBV2 and TRBJ2-7; possibly TRBD2 for D (6 bases). The germline V gene encodes CDR1 SNHLY and CDR2 FYNNEI. V dropped 9 bases and J dropped 6 bases, with 21 bases sitting between them. The CDR3 is made up of 14 amino acids. CDR3 sequence reads: CASGIPARRGEQYF. CDR3 nucleotides: TGTGCCAGTGGCATCCCCGCTAGGCGGGGCGAGCAGTACTTC.

The CDR3 here is CASSQDGVTNEKLFF. Here the CDR3 DNA reads TGCGCCAGCAGCCAAGATGGGGTAACTAATGAAAAACTGTTTTTT. The J gene is TRBJ1-4, the V gene TRBV4-1; no definite D call. The CDR3 is made up of 15 amino acids. Per the germline V gene, CDR1 is MGHRA and CDR2 is YSYEKL. Trimming took 0 bases from V and 1 from J, leaving 6 bases between them.

The chain couples TRBV6-1 to TRBJ2-7; the D call may be TRBD1 or TRBD2 (5 bases each). Germline V gene data show CDR1 as MNHNS and CDR2 as SASEGT. CDR3 length: 15 amino acids. The V end was cut by 4 bases, the J end by 6 bases, with 19 bases between. DNA of the CDR3: TGTGCCAGCAGTGTAGAGGGGCTAGGTCGGCGCGAGCAGTACTTC. Amino acids: CASSVEGLGRREQYF.

The V call is TRBV7-9, the J call TRBJ1-2, with no clear D. V lost 1 base and J 4 bases, leaving 4 bases between the germline ends. Per the germline V gene, CDR1 is SEHNR and CDR2 is FQNEAQ (reference sequence). The CDR3 has 12 amino acids. The CDR3 sequence is CASSLVSYGYTF. In nucleotides, the CDR3 is TGTGCCAGCAGCTTAGTCAGCTATGGCTACACCTTC.

The chain employs TRBV14 and TRBJ1-2; D not certain. V was trimmed by 0 bases and J by 4 bases, leaving 6 bases between them. Germline V lookup: CDR1 SGHDN, CDR2 FVKESK. The CDR3 contains 13 residues. The CDR3, as DNA: TGTGCCAGCAGCCAAGACAGTCCCTATGGCTACACCTTC. It encodes CASSQDSPYGYTF.

V is TRBV25-1 and J is TRBJ2-7, with 12 bases aligning to TRBD2. The junction had 7 bases not matched to a gene; V was cut back by 3 bases and J by 4 bases. Germline V CDR1 and CDR2: MGHDK, SYGVNS. This CDR3 is built from 16 residues. CDR3 protein: CASSDGGLAGIYEQYF. The DNA of the CDR3 is TGTGCCAGCAGTGACGGAGGACTAGCGGGGATTTACGAGCAGTACTTC.

This clone appeared a single time. The chain uses TRBV27 and TRBJ2-7, with D perhaps matching TRBD2 (5 bases). Trimming pared 6 bases from V and 2 bases from J, leaving 11 bases between. Germline assignment: CDR1 MNHEY and CDR2 SMNVEV (reference sequence). The CDR3 sequence is 13 residues long. DNA for the CDR3: TGTGCCAGCAGACTTAAGCGGACCTACGAGCAGTACTTC. Encoded protein: CASRLKRTYEQYF.

The chain links TRBV21-1 to TRBJ2-3; the DNA was not compared with TRBD1, the D call given in the table. TRBV21-1 is deemed a pseudogene. The CDR3 consists of 15 residues. The CDR3 bases are TGTGCCAGCAGCACGACAGGGGGCAGGACAGATACGCAGTATTTT. Its translation: CASSTTGGRTDTQYF.

This chain links TRBV5-1 with TRBJ2-1; 9 nucleotides match TRBD2. Germline lookup yields CDR1 SGHRS and CDR2 YFSETQ. There are 18 residues in the CDR3. Trimming removed 4 bases from V and 5 bases from J; junction bases left unmatched: 16. CDR3 DNA: TGCGCCAGCAGCCCCCCAAAAGCGGGAGGCGTTAGAGACAATGAGCAGTTCTTC. Translated: CASSPPKAGGVRDNEQFF.

CDR3 residues: CASSFGPYTEAFF. The CDR3 DNA sequence: TGTGCCAGCAGCTTCGGGCCCTACACTGAAGCTTTCTTT. V is TRBV7-6 and J is TRBJ1-1; no clear D. The V end was cut by 3 bases, the J end by 3 bases, with 8 bases between. Germline loops: CDR1 SGHVS, CDR2 FNYEAQ. This CDR3 is 13 amino acids long.

This clone was observed a few times. This sequence joins TRBV10-2 and TRBJ1-3; D possibly corresponds to TRBD1 (6 bases). Germline values: CDR1 WSHSY, CDR2 SAAADI. V was shortened by 3 bases and J by 2 bases, with 8 bases between the two germline ends. The CDR3 has 14 residues. CDR3 amino acids: CASSEQGTGNTIYF. The CDR3 DNA reads as TGCGCCAGCAGTGAACAGGGTACTGGAAACACCATATATTTT.

The gene calls are TRBV7-7 and TRBJ2-2; D is perhaps TRBD1 (6 bases). The CDR3 consists of 13 residues. The ends were cut back, 6 bases at V and 4 bases at J, with 9 bases in the middle. Germline CDR1 reads SSHAT; CDR2 reads FNYEAQ (reference sequence). CDR3 DNA sequence: TGTGCCAGCAGAACAGGGATCACCGGGGAGCTGTTTTTT. This translates into CASRTGITGELFF.

J is TRBJ1-2 and V is TRBV4-1; D is unresolved. The CDR3 has 11 amino acids. Trimming removed 1 base at V and 8 bases at J, with 5 bases between. Germline V CDR1 and CDR2: MGHRA, YSYEKL. The CDR3 loop reads CASSQGDGYTF. The CDR3 nucleotides are TGCGCCAGCAGCCAAGGAGACGGCTACACCTTC.

The chain recombines TRBV25-1 with TRBJ2-7; tentatively, D is TRBD1 or TRBD2 (5 bases each). The V end lost 8 bases, the J end lost 3 bases, and 20 bases lay between the germline ends. The germline V gene encodes CDR1 MGHDK and CDR2 SYGVNS. This CDR3 is built from 15 residues. This chain's CDR3 is CASSTLGAGLYEQYF. In nucleotides, the CDR3 is TGTGCCAGCTCCACCCTAGGGGCAGGACTCTACGAGCAGTACTTC.

This clone has a single count. The gene calls are TRBV5-1 and TRBJ2-2, with 8 bases matching TRBD2. The CDR3 covers 16 residues. Germline assignment: CDR1 SGHRS and CDR2 YFSETQ. Germline trimming cut 7 bases from V and 3 bases from J; bases unmatched to any gene: 11. CDR3 DNA sequence: TGCGCCAGCTCCAGAGCGGGAGTTGTGGACACCGGGGAGCTGTTTTTT. Its protein is CASSRAGVVDTGELFF. Based on the CDR3 plus reference TRBV5-1 and TRBJ2-2, the full variable domain is KAGVTQTPRYLIKTRGQQVTLSCSPISGHRSVSWYQQTPGQGLQFLFEYFSETQRNKGNFPGRFSGRQFSNSRSEMNVSTLELGDSALYLCASSRAGVVDTGELFFGEGSRLTVL.

This rearrangement joins TRBV5-6 to TRBJ2-7, with D perhaps TRBD1 (6 bases). Per germline, CDR1 SGHDT and CDR2 YYEEEE. V gave up 0 bases and J gave up 4 bases, with 20 bases separating them. The CDR3 consists of 17 residues. The CDR3 DNA sequence: TGTGCCAGCAGCTTGGGGGGGCCTAGACCGGCGGTGTACGAGCAGTACTTC. Its translation: CASSLGGPRPAVYEQYF.

The rearrangement links TRBV25-1 to TRBJ2-3, with a weak D call TRBD2 (5 bases). Trimming removed 9 bases at V and 0 bases at J, with 10 bases between. The CDR3 contains 13 residues. Germline CDR1 reads MGHDK; CDR2 reads SYGVNS. The CDR3, as DNA: TGTGCCAGTGTGGGCGGGAGCACAGATACGCAGTATTTT. It translates to CASVGGSTDTQYF.

This chain connects TRBV29-1 to TRBJ2-7; 9 nucleotides align to TRBD1. Germline CDR1 is SQVTM and CDR2 is ANQGSEA. The trim removed 6 bases at V and 4 bases at J, leaving 16 bases unmatched. The CDR3 consists of 16 residues. CDR3 residues: CSVLVRDRDSVYEQYF. The CDR3 nucleotides are TGCAGCGTCCTGGTCCGGGACAGGGACTCTGTGTACGAGCAGTACTTC.

The chain combines TRBV11-1 with TRBJ2-1; D not resolved. Per germline, CDR1 SGHAT and CDR2 FQDESV (reference sequence). CDR3 length: 13 residues. Trimming took 4 bases from V and 6 from J, leaving 10 bases between them. The CDR3 DNA reads TGTGCCAGCAGCTCCCCCACGGTCAATGAGCAGTTCTTC. Translation: CASSSPTVNEQFF. The entire variable domain, with the rest obtained from reference TRBV11-1 and TRBJ2-1, is as follows: EAEVAQSPRYKITEKSQAVAFWCDPISGHATLYWYRQILGQGPELLVQFQDESVVDDSQLPKDRFSAERLKGVDSTLKIQPAELGDSAMYLCASSSPTVNEQFFGPGTRLTVL.

V is TRBV6-5 and J is TRBJ2-5; D ambiguous. Germline V CDR1 and CDR2: MNHEY, SVGAGI. V was shortened by 8 bases and J by 0 bases, with 13 bases between the two germline ends. The CDR3 covers 14 residues. CDR3 sequence (DNA): TGTGCCAGCTCCTCCGCGGAGTACCAAGAGACCCAGTACTTC. Translating gives CASSSAEYQETQYF.

The rearrangement uses TRBV19 and TRBJ2-7; no reliable D call. CDR3 length equals 12 residues. Deletions cut 8 bases from V and 0 bases from J, with 8 bases between. Germline V CDR1 and CDR2: LNHDA, SQIVND (reference sequence). Written as DNA, the CDR3 is TGTGCCAGTTCAGACGGCTCCTACGAGCAGTACTTC. Translating gives CASSDGSYEQYF. Variable domain in full (rest from reference TRBV19 and TRBJ2-7): DGGITQSPKYLFRKEGQNVTLSCEQNLNHDAMYWYRQDPGQGLRLIYYSQIVNDFQKGDIAEGYSVSREKKESFPLTVTSAQKNPTAFYLCASSDGSYEQYFGPGTRLTVT.